This is a list of T cell receptor beta chains from one sample in a study of T cells in Graves' hyperthyroidism and ophthalmopathy. TCRdb itself ran the multiplex PCR reads through MiXCR, one entry per CDR3 protein. The sample lists around 800,000 distinct CDR3 sequences; more than 30% were seen once. Material: blood. These receptors were collected from a man younger than 35 with Graves' hyperthyroidism. The CDR3 runs from the conserved cysteine through the conserved F or W. Fields, in order: CDR3 protein, CDR3 DNA, V gene, D gene, clone size, J gene. D genes are given only for firm matches. Not every row has a clone size; where given, it reads once, few, many or a size class.

CASSLAWGLNTEAFF,TGCGCCAGCAGCTTGGCCTGGGGGCTCAACACTGAAGCTTTCTTT,TRBV5-1,.,few,TRBJ1-1
CASSYSPGLTSGANVLTF,TGTGCCAGCAGTTACTCACCGGGGCTGACCTCTGGGGCCAACGTCCTGACTTTC,TRBV6-5,.,.,TRBJ2-6
CASSRTRQDFTEAFF,TGTGCCAGCAGCCGCACCCGACAGGATTTCACTGAAGCTTTCTTT,TRBV9,.,few,TRBJ1-1
CASSAGQVNQPQHF,TGTGCCAGCAGCGCCGGACAAGTCAATCAGCCCCAGCATTTT,TRBV9,.,few,TRBJ1-5
CASSRTDQVVMNTEAFF,TGTGCCAGCAGCCGGACCGACCAGGTTGTTATGAACACTGAAGCTTTCTTT,TRBV9,.,.,TRBJ1-1
CASSPSPGGETQYF,TGTGCCAGCAGTCCCTCTCCGGGAGGAGAGACCCAGTACTTC,TRBV25-1,TRBD2,.,TRBJ2-5
CAARGGRGGETQHF,TGTGCCGCCAGAGGTGGGAGAGGTGGAGAGACCCAGCATTTT,TRBV10-3,.,.,TRBJ1-5
CASSLRASGDIQYF,TGTGCCAGCAGTCTCCGGGCCTCAGGAGACATTCAGTACTTC,TRBV2,.,.,TRBJ2-4
CASSESSGGPTETQYF,TGCGCCAGCAGTGAGTCGAGTGGGGGTCCCACAGAGACCCAGTACTTC,TRBV10-2,.,few,TRBJ2-5
CASSQLDYNSPLHF,TGTGCCAGCAGCCAGTTGGACTATAATTCACCCCTCCACTTT,TRBV9,.,.,TRBJ1-6
CASSLSGQGGYGYTF,TGTGCCAGCAGTTTATCGGGACAGGGAGGGTATGGCTACACCTTC,TRBV12-3/TRBV12-4,TRBD1,few,TRBJ1-2
CSARRTGEQPQHF,TGCAGTGCTAGGAGGACAGGGGAACAGCCCCAGCATTTT,TRBV20-1,TRBD1,.,TRBJ1-5
CASSKGVQPQHF,TGTGCCAGCAGCAAAGGGGTCCAGCCCCAGCATTTT,TRBV7-9,.,many,TRBJ1-5
CASSPGTSGYTF,TGCGCCAGCAGCCCAGGGACGTCCGGCTACACCTTC,TRBV5-1,.,many,TRBJ1-2
CASSLVPGGHTEAFF,TGCGCCAGCAGCTTGGTTCCCGGAGGGCACACTGAAGCTTTCTTT,TRBV5-1,.,few,TRBJ1-1
CASSSGGNQETQYF,TGTGCCAGCAGTTCGGGGGGAAACCAAGAGACCCAGTACTTC,TRBV12-3/TRBV12-4,TRBD2,.,TRBJ2-5
CASSYGGETGNTIYF,TGTGCCAGCAGTTACGGCGGGGAGACAGGAAACACCATATATTTT,TRBV2,.,.,TRBJ1-3